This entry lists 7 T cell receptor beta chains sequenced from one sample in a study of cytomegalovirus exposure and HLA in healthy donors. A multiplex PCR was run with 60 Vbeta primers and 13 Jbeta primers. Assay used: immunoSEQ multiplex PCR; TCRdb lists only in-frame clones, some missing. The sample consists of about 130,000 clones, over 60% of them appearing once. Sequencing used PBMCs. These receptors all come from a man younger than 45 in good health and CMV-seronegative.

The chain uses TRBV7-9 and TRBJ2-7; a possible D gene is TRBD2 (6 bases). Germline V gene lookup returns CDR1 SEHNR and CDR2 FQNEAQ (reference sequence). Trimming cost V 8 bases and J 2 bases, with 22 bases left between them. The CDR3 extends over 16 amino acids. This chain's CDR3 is CASRAQAGIGTYEQYF. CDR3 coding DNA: TGTGCCAGCCGCGCTCAGGCGGGGATAGGGACCTACGAGCAGTACTTC.

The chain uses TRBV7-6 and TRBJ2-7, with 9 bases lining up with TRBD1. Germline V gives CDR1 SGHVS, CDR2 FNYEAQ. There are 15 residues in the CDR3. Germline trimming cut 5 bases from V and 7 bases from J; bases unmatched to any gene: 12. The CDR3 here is CASSSLSGDRGEQYF. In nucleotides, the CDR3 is TGTGCCAGCAGCAGCCTTTCGGGAGACAGGGGGGAGCAGTACTTC.

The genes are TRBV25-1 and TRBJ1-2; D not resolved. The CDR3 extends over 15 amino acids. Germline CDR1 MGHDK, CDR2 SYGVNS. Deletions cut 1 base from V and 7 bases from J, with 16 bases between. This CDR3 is CASSELEQLLSGYTF. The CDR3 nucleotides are TGTGCCAGCAGTGAATTAGAACAACTACTGTCTGGCTACACCTTC.

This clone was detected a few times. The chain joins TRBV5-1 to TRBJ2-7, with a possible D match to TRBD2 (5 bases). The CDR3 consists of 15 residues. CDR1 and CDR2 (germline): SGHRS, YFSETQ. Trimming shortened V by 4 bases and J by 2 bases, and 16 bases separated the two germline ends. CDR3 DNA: TGCGCCAGCAGCCCCTTCGCAGGAGGAGCCTACGAGCAGTACTTC. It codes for CASSPFAGGAYEQYF.

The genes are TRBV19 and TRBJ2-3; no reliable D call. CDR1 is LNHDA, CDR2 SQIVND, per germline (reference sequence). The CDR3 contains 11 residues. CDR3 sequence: CPPTSTDTQYF. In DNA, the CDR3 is TGTCCGCCGACTAGCACAGATACGCAGTATTTT.

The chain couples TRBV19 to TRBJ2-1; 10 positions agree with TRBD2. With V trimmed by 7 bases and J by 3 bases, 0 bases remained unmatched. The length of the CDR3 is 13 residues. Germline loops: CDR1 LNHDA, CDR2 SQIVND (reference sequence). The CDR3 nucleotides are TGTGCCAGTACTAGCGGGGGCTACAATGAGCAGTTCTTC. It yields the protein CASTSGGYNEQFF.

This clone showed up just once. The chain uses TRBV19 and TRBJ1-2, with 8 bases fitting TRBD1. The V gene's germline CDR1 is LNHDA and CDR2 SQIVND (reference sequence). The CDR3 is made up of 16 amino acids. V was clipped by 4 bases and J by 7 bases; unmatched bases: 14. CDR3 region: CASSNQGAGLGGGYTF. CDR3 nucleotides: TGTGCCAGTAGTAATCAGGGGGCTGGCTTGGGAGGTGGCTACACCTTC.